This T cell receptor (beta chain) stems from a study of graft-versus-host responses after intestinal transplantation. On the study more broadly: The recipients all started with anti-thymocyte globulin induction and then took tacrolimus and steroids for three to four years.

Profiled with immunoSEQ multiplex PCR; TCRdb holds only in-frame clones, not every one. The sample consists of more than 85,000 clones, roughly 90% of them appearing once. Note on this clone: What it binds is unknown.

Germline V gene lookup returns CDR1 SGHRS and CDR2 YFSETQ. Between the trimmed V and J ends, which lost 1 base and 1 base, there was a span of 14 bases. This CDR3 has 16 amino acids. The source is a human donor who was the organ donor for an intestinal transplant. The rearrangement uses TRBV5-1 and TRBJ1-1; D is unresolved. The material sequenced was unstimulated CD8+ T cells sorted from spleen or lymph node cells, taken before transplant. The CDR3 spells CASSLSSGYPNTEAFF. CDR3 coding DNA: TGCGCCAGCAGCTTGTCCTCAGGATACCCGAACACTGAAGCTTTCTTT.